A single sample gave rise to the 5 T cell receptor beta chains below, sequenced in a study of cytomegalovirus exposure and HLA in healthy donors. Researchers ran the PCR with 60 Vbeta and 13 Jbeta primers. Assay used: immunoSEQ multiplex PCR; TCRdb lists only in-frame clones, some missing. Of about 160,000 clones in the sample, over 60% were seen once. Sequenced: PBMCs. The receptors derive from a woman under 40 in good health and CMV-seronegative.

V gene TRBV18 combines with J gene TRBJ2-7; 13 bases map to TRBD2. The CDR3 covers 21 residues. The junction had 19 bases not matched to a gene; V was cut back by 3 bases and J by 2 bases. Germline V lookup: CDR1 KGHSH, CDR2 LQKENI. As DNA, the CDR3 is TGTGCCAGCTCACCCCAGCAGAGCACCGGGACTAGCGGGGCCTCCCCCTACGAGCAGTACTTC. Protein sequence: CASSPQQSTGTSGASPYEQYF.

This chain joins TRBV7-9 and TRBJ2-7; TRBD1 might be the D (5 bases). Per the germline V gene, CDR1 is SEHNR and CDR2 is FQNEAQ (reference sequence). The germline V and J ends were trimmed by 6 bases and 0 bases, with 9 bases remaining between them. The length of the CDR3 is 13 residues. The CDR3 region is CASRDSLSYEQYF. Written as DNA, the CDR3 is TGTGCCAGCAGAGACAGCCTCTCCTACGAGCAGTACTTC.

The V call is TRBV7-8, the J call TRBJ2-7; D might be TRBD2 (5 bases). This CDR3 is built from 15 residues. Trimming left V 7 bases short and J 4 bases short, with 20 bases between. Germline CDR1 is SGHVS and CDR2 is FQNEAQ. The CDR3 DNA reads TGTGCCAGCAATTCTAAGGGTGGCTCGGGGTACGAGCAGTACTTC. Translation gives CASNSKGGSGYEQYF.

J is TRBJ2-1 and V is TRBV6-5; 11 nucleotides match TRBD2. The V gene end was trimmed by 6 bases and the J gene end by 6 bases; junction bases not matched to a gene: 4. The CDR3 loop spans 14 amino acids. Germline V gene data show CDR1 as MNHEY and CDR2 as SVGAGI. CDR3 sequence: CASSPGTSGNEQFF. CDR3 nucleotides: TGTGCCAGCAGCCCGGGGACTAGCGGCAATGAGCAGTTCTTC.

A few counts support this clone. This rearrangement joins TRBV5-1 to TRBJ2-6; 7 nucleotides align to TRBD2. J gave up 0 bases and V 1 base, and 7 bases lay outside the gene matches. This CDR3 has 18 amino acids. Germline V gene lookup returns CDR1 SGHRS and CDR2 YFSETQ. The CDR3 DNA is TGCGCCAGCAGCTTGCGGGAGGCCAGTGGCTCTGGGGCCAACGTCCTGACTTTC. Translated: CASSLREASGSGANVLTF.